The present entry profiles one T cell receptor (beta chain) with its context. Its antigen is undetermined. The data were obtained in a study of T cell responses to AZD1222 COVID-19 vaccine. Study findings and constraints: Regions 160-218 and 743-854 dominated among vaccine-associated CD4 TCRs spanning spike. Repertoires were collected only later (after the peak T cell response had occurred). Seropositive at baseline were only a handful of AZD1222 recipients.

Germline V gene lookup returns CDR1 MNHEY and CDR2 SMNVEV (reference sequence). The CDR3 length is 13 residues. V was shortened by 0 bases and J by 7 bases, with 7 bases between the two germline ends. Method: immunoSEQ multiplex PCR; TCRdb's copy keeps in-frame clones and lacks some. Here the sample spans over 90,000 clones, around nine tenths being singletons. This sequence joins TRBV27 and TRBJ2-1; the D is unclear. The sequencing here drew on peripheral blood, taken 28 days after the second AZD1222 dose. This TCR was sampled from an adult who received the AZD1222 COVID-19 vaccine. The CDR3 is CASSLSGNNEQFF. In nucleotides, the CDR3 is TGTGCCAGCAGTTTATCAGGGAATAATGAGCAGTTCTTC.